Reported below is one T cell receptor beta chain. What it binds is not known. TCRdb keeps only in-frame clones here, not all; method: immunoSEQ multiplex PCR. The sample yields more than 85,000 clones, 80% to 95% seen once. CDR3 length: 13 amino acids. Trimming shortened V by 4 bases and J by 6 bases, and 10 bases separated the two germline ends. Germline CDR1 is SGHDT and CDR2 is YYEEEE. Pooling covered second doses at about 4 or about 12 weeks. This sample was included in a study of T cell responses to AZD1222 COVID-19 vaccine. Study observations and caveats: Regions 160-218 and 743-854 held dominance among vaccine-associated CD4 TCRs, which spanned spike.

The source of this sequence is an adult who received the AZD1222 COVID-19 vaccine. The rearrangement links TRBV5-6 to TRBJ2-2; the D is unclear. Sequencing used peripheral blood, obtained 28 days after the second AZD1222 dose. CDR3 loop: CASSQWAAGELFF. The CDR3, as DNA: TGTGCCAGCAGCCAGTGGGCAGCCGGGGAGCTGTTTTTT.